This entry features one TCR beta chain sequence. Using immunoSEQ multiplex PCR, the repertoire was profiled, and TCRdb retains in-frame clones only, with some absent. Among around 230,000 clones listed, around 94% were seen once. The sample comes from a study of control samples from healthy donors and cancer patients. This CDR3 is 13 amino acids long. V was clipped by 2 bases and J by 6 bases, with 11 bases between them. The TCR sequence derives from a man aged 50 to 60 in good health. Sequencing was carried out using blood. V and J are TRBV12-3 or TRBV12-4 and TRBJ2-7; D is possibly TRBD2 (6 bases). The CDR3 bases are TGTGCCAGCAGTTTAACCCAGGGAGGCGAGCAGTACTTC. Amino acid sequence: CASSLTQGGEQYF.